This TCR beta chain derives from a study of vaccination and CD4 T cells after COVID-19. Background on the study: Recovered patients in the cohort numbered six men and four women, two of them Hispanic. Cells were stimulated with overlapping spike peptide pools from SARS-CoV-2, HCoV-NL63, HCoV-OC43 and HCoV-229E. Overall study findings and caveats: Spike mono-reactive status applied to 304 of 307 vaccine-specific clones in convalescent patients. The analysis of convalescent patients involved relatively few individuals and lacked early post-infection timepoints.

Details on this clonotype: Its antigen is unidentified.

Germline CDR1 is LGHNA and CDR2 is YNFKEQ. The CDR3 sequence is 15 residues long. With 2 bases removed from V and 7 bases from J, the gap between germline ends came to 15 bases. As for time point: late sampling 161 to 241 days after vaccination in three convalescent patients. Treatment indicated: roughly 10-day PBMC culture with coronavirus spike peptide pools or control peptides (ViraFEST assay). Cultured CD4+ T-cell DNA underwent Oncomine TCR Beta short-read sequencing. TCRdb fed the PCR reads into MiXCR, producing one record per CDR3 protein. This table holds around 18,000 distinct CDR3 sequences, roughly 40% found once.

This chain uses TRBV4-2 with TRBJ2-1; tentative D call: TRBD2 (5 bases). Material: CD4+ T cells from blood, cultured in vitro, obtained about 7 months after SARS-CoV-2 vaccination. This sequence was found in a human donor who had recovered from COVID-19. In DNA, the CDR3 is TGTGCCAGCAGCCAAAGGGCGGGTTCATGGAATGAGCAGTTCTTC. It specifies CASSQRAGSWNEQFF.